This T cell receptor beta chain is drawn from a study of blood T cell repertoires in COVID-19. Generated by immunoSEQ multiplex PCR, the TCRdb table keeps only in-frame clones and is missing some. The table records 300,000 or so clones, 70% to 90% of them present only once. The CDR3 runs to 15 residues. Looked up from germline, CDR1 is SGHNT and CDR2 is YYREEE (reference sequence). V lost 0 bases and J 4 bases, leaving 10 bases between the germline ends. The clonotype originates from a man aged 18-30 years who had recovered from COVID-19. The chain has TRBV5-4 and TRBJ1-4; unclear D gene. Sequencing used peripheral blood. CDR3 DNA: TGTGCCAGCAGCTTGGGGGGAGCAGTTAATGAAAAACTGTTTTTT. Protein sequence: CASSLGGAVNEKLFF. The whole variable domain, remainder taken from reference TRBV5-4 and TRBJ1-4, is ETGVTQSPTHLIKTRGQQVTLRCSSQSGHNTVSWYQQALGQGPQFIFQYYREEENGRGNFPPRFSGLQFPNYSSELNVNALELDDSALYLCASSLGGAVNEKLFFGSGTQLSVL.